A selection of T cell receptor beta chains follows, all from one sample in a study of PD-L1 blockade in urothelial cancer. Profiling relied on immunoSEQ multiplex PCR, and the TCRdb table lists in-frame clones only, not all of them. The sample has approximately 79,000 clones; approximately 86% are singletons. Sequences were derived from PBMCs, sampled around atezolizumab (anti-PD-L1) treatment. These receptor sequences come from a woman in her 70s with urothelial cancer. Both conserved end residues are part of each CDR3. A D gene is named only where the DNA matches it firmly. A row's size may be missing; if present it is once, few, many or a size class.

V gene	D gene	clone size	J gene	CDR3 DNA	CDR3 protein
TRBV5-6	TRBD2	once	TRBJ2-1	TGTGCCAGCAGCCAAGAGCCGGCGACCAGCGGGAGTTATTACAATGAGCAGTTCTTC	CASSQEPATSGSYYNEQFF
TRBV28	TRBD2	-	TRBJ2-3	TGTGCCAGCAGTGTAGGGGGGTTTGGTAGCGGGAGGGCAGATACGCAGTATTTT	CASSVGGFGSGRADTQYF
TRBV27	TRBD1	-	TRBJ2-1	TGTGCCAGCAGTTCCCGTCACAGGGGGCGCGTGGATGAGCAGTTCTTC	CASSSRHRGRVDEQFF
TRBV5-6	-	-	TRBJ2-3	TGTGCCAGCAGGCCCACGGGTTGGGATACGCAGTATTTT	CASRPTGWDTQYF
TRBV6-1	TRBD2	-	TRBJ2-7	TGTGCCAGCAGTGACCCCGGGGGGTTAGCGGGAGGGTACGAGCAGTACTTC	CASSDPGGLAGGYEQYF
TRBV5-8	-	-	TRBJ1-2	TGTGCCAGCAGCTTGGGTCCGGACACTTATGGCTACACCTTC	CASSLGPDTYGYTF
TRBV6-1	-	once	TRBJ2-3	TGTGCCAGCAGTGAAGGTGTCTCGACAGATACGCAGTATTTT	CASSEGVSTDTQYF
TRBV19	-	-	TRBJ1-1	TGTGCCAGTAGTATAGGGTGGGGCCTTACGAACACTGAAGCTTTCTTT	CASSIGWGLTNTEAFF
TRBV2	-	once	TRBJ2-5	TGTGCCAGCAACGGAAGGGGCGAGACCCAGTACTTC	CASNGRGETQYF
TRBV29-1	TRBD1	-	TRBJ2-7	TGCAGCGCCGGCGGACAGGACCGCTACGAGCAGTACTTC	CSAGGQDRYEQYF
TRBV5-1	TRBD2	-	TRBJ2-7	TGCGCCAGCAGCTTGGACGCTAGCGGGAGACTGAGTTCCTACGAGCAGTACTTC	CASSLDASGRLSSYEQYF
TRBV7-8	-	-	TRBJ2-3	TGTGCCAGCAGCGCTCAGGGCAAGCCCACAGATACGCAGTATTTT	CASSAQGKPTDTQYF
TRBV19	-	once	TRBJ2-3	TGTGCCAGTAGTCCGACAGCCACAGATACGCAGTATTTT	CASSPTATDTQYF
TRBV2	-	few	TRBJ1-4	TGTGCCAGCAGTGACTACCAAACTAATGAAAAACTGTTTTTT	CASSDYQTNEKLFF
TRBV2	-	-	TRBJ2-7	TGTGCCAGCAGTGATCAGGGGTCCCTCTACGAGCAGTACTTC	CASSDQGSLYEQYF
TRBV4-2	TRBD2	-	TRBJ2-1	TGTGCCAGCAGCCAAGATCAGCGGGGCCCACCTTACAATGAGCAGTTCTTC	CASSQDQRGPPYNEQFF
TRBV19	-	-	TRBJ1-2	TGTGCCAGTAGTTACCTCGGAGAGAACTATGGCTACACCTTC	CASSYLGENYGYTF
TRBV29-1	TRBD1	once	TRBJ2-1	TGCAGCGTTGAAGGGACAGGGGGCCGGGAGCAGTTCTTC	CSVEGTGGREQFF
TRBV5-1	TRBD1	-	TRBJ1-2	TGCGCCAGCAGCTTAGGACAGGGAGGAACGGGAGGCTACACCTTC	CASSLGQGGTGGYTF
TRBV30	-	-	TRBJ2-3	TGTGCCTGGAGCTTAGGAGGGCCTAGCACAGATACGCAGTATTTT	CAWSLGGPSTDTQYF
TRBV28	-	-	TRBJ1-1	TGTGCCAGCAGTTTATCGGCGGGGGAGCCTGAAGCTTTCTTT	CASSLSAGEPEAFF
TRBV7-9	TRBD1	medium-sized	TRBJ1-1	TGTGCCAGCAGCTTAGGGGGGACAGGGAGAGGGAACACTGAAGCTTTCTTT	CASSLGGTGRGNTEAFF
TRBV4-3	TRBD1	once	TRBJ2-7	TGCGCCAGCAGCCAAGATATGTCGGGACAGGGTCCGGGAGAGCAGTACTTC	CASSQDMSGQGPGEQYF
TRBV14	TRBD2	-	TRBJ2-5	TGTGCCAGCAGCCAAGAATGGCTAGCGGGGCGAGGAGAGACCCAGTACTTC	CASSQEWLAGRGETQYF